These 20 T cell receptor beta chains were sequenced from one sample in a study of T cell responses to AZD1222 COVID-19 vaccine. This table comes from immunoSEQ multiplex PCR, and its TCRdb copy is limited to in-frame clones, with some not included. The data hold tens of thousands of clones, with 70% to 85% observed a single time. The sample was peripheral blood, taken on day 0 of AZD1222 vaccination. The receptor source for this set is an adult in good health.

This clone was seen more than once but under ten times. The genes are TRBV15 and TRBJ2-1, with D uncertain. Germline lookup yields CDR1 LNHNV and CDR2 YYDKDF (reference sequence). Trimming took off 3 bases at V and 7 bases at J, with 16 bases between the two ends. This CDR3 is built from 15 residues. CDR3 region: CATSRDLDFRNEQFF. CDR3 coding DNA: TGTGCCACCAGCAGGGACCTAGATTTTAGAAATGAGCAGTTCTTC. Looking up the rest from reference TRBV15 and TRBJ2-1 gives the full variable domain: DAMVIQNPRYQVTQFGKPVTLSCSQTLNHNVMYWYQQKSSQAPKLLFHYYDKDFNNEADTPDNFQSRRPNTSFCFLDIRSPGLGDTAMYLCATSRDLDFRNEQFFGPGTRLTVL.

This clone occurred a few times. The rearrangement joins TRBV7-2 to TRBJ2-2; the match to TRBD2 covers 11 bases. CDR3 length: 17 residues. J lost 4 bases, V lost 0 bases, and 4 bases had no gene match. Germline V CDR1 and CDR2: SGHTA, FQGNSA. CDR3 in DNA: TGTGCCAGCAGCTTAGCCCGGGGACTAGCGGCCACCGGGGAGCTGTTTTTT. It translates to CASSLARGLAATGELFF. The full variable domain, rest sourced from reference TRBV7-2 and TRBJ2-2, is GAGVSQSPSNKVTEKGKDVELRCDPISGHTALYWYRQSLGQGLEFLIYFQGNSAPDKSGLPSDRFSAERTGGSVSTLTIQRTQQEDSAVYLCASSLARGLAATGELFFGEGSRLTVL.

The chain has TRBV9 and TRBJ2-7; D unresolved. The V end was cut by 3 bases, the J end by 3 bases, with 13 bases between. CDR3 length equals 14 residues. Germline assignment: CDR1 SGDLS and CDR2 YYNGEE. The CDR3 loop reads CASSAEDGFYEQYF. The DNA of the CDR3 is TGTGCCAGCAGCGCCGAGGATGGTTTCTACGAGCAGTACTTC.

This rearrangement joins TRBV7-8 to TRBJ1-3, with D maybe TRBD1 (6 bases). The CDR3 consists of 17 residues. The ends were cut back, 5 bases at V and 4 bases at J, with 21 bases in the middle. Germline V gene lookup returns CDR1 SGHVS and CDR2 FQNEAQ. The CDR3 bases are TGTGCCAGCAGCCTAAAGCCTACAGGGATCCCCGGAAACACCATATATTTT. Its translation is CASSLKPTGIPGNTIYF.

The CDR3 region has the DNA TGTGCCAGCAGTACAGGGATCTCTGGAAACACCATATATTTT. This codes for CASSTGISGNTIYF. The chain carries TRBV6-5 and TRBJ1-3, with a possible D match to TRBD1 (6 bases). CDR1 is MNHEY and CDR2 is SVGAGI in the germline V gene. The germline V and J ends were trimmed by 5 bases and 0 bases, with 8 bases remaining between them. This CDR3 region has 14 residues.

The rearrangement uses TRBV5-1 and TRBJ2-3; the D gene is possibly TRBD1 (6 bases). This CDR3 has 14 residues. Trimming cost V 4 bases and J 3 bases, with 12 bases left between them. The germline V gene has CDR1 SGHRS and CDR2 YFSETQ. In DNA form, the CDR3 reads TGCGCCAGCAGCCCGGGACATACGACAGATACGCAGTATTTT. It yields the protein CASSPGHTTDTQYF.

This clone has just a few counts. The rearrangement joins TRBV2 to TRBJ2-3; perhaps TRBD1 as D (5 bases). The V end lost 7 bases, the J end lost 3 bases, and 8 bases lay between the germline ends. The V gene's germline CDR1 is SNHLY and CDR2 FYNNEI. The CDR3 is made up of 12 amino acids. CDR3 loop: CASTTETDTQYF. The CDR3, as DNA: TGTGCCAGCACGACAGAGACAGATACGCAGTATTTT.

The rearrangement uses TRBV10-3 and TRBJ2-6, with D uncertain. This CDR3 region has 12 residues. The V gene lost 4 bases and the J gene lost 4 bases, with 2 bases spanning the gap. The germline V gene encodes CDR1 ENHRY and CDR2 SYGVKD. In nucleotides, the CDR3 is TGTGCCATCAGTGCAGGGGCCAACGTCCTGACTTTC. The encoded protein is CAISAGANVLTF.

The chain is built from TRBV27 and TRBJ1-3, with TRBD1 identical over 8 bases. Germline-derived CDR1 and CDR2 are MNHEY and SMNVEV (reference sequence). The ends lost 10 bases at V and 2 bases at J; junction bases unmatched: 10. This CDR3 region has 15 residues. CDR3 amino acids: CATLTTGETGNTIYF. In DNA form, the CDR3 reads TGTGCCACCCTGACGACAGGGGAGACTGGAAACACCATATATTTT.

The chain recombines TRBV5-1 with TRBJ2-2, with 10 bases fitting TRBD1. In germline, CDR1 is SGHRS, CDR2 YFSETQ. CDR3 size: 15 residues. J gave up 4 bases and V 4 bases, and 4 bases lay outside the gene matches. This CDR3 reads CASSRGQGSTGELFF. In DNA form, the CDR3 reads TGCGCCAGCAGCCGGGGACAGGGGAGCACCGGGGAGCTGTTTTTT. The full variable domain, its missing parts supplied by reference TRBV5-1 and TRBJ2-2, is KAGVTQTPRYLIKTRGQQVTLSCSPISGHRSVSWYQQTPGQGLQFLFEYFSETQRNKGNFPGRFSGRQFSNSRSEMNVSTLELGDSALYLCASSRGQGSTGELFFGEGSRLTVL.

This clone has ten or more counts. The V and J genes are TRBV19 and TRBJ2-7; D is possibly TRBD1 (6 bases). This CDR3 has 15 residues. CDR1 and CDR2 (germline): LNHDA, SQIVND (reference sequence). V lost 6 bases and J lost 0, with 15 bases in between. CDR3 loop: CASSRTASYSYEQYF. The CDR3 bases are TGTGCCAGTAGCAGGACAGCTTCCTACTCCTACGAGCAGTACTTC. Based on the CDR3 plus reference TRBV19 and TRBJ2-7, the full variable domain is DGGITQSPKYLFRKEGQNVTLSCEQNLNHDAMYWYRQDPGQGLRLIYYSQIVNDFQKGDIAEGYSVSREKKESFPLTVTSAQKNPTAFYLCASSRTASYSYEQYFGPGTRLTVT.

J is TRBJ2-1 and V is TRBV27; the match to TRBD1 covers 9 bases. Germline CDR1 and CDR2: MNHEY and SMNVEV (reference sequence). The CDR3 contains 15 residues. V trimming: 3 bases; J trimming: 3 bases; junction bases outside the gene matches: 3. The CDR3 DNA reads as TGTGCCAGCAGTTTGAGGACAGGGGACTACAATGAGCAGTTCTTC. Amino acids: CASSLRTGDYNEQFF.

This clone was observed a few times. The rearrangement links TRBV9 to TRBJ1-2; D may be TRBD1 (5 bases). The CDR3 contains 13 residues. V was pared by 4 bases and J by 4 bases, with 11 bases between. CDR1 SGDLS and CDR2 YYNGEE come from the germline V gene. CDR3 residues: CASSQAGGYGYTF. DNA for the CDR3: TGTGCCAGCAGCCAGGCGGGGGGCTATGGCTACACCTTC.

The CDR3 DNA sequence: TGTGCCAGCAGCAAATTACGAAGAGACTACAATGAGCAGTTCTTC. Its protein is CASSKLRRDYNEQFF. The rearrangement links TRBV21-1 to TRBJ2-1; TRBD2, the table's D call, was not compared with the DNA. TRBV21-1 has pseudogene status. The CDR3 runs 15 residues.

This clone was seen just once. The gene calls are TRBV2 and TRBJ1-5; tentatively, D is TRBD1 (5 bases). V lost 6 bases to trimming and J lost 4 bases, with 19 bases between them. The CDR3 length is 16 residues. Germline loops: CDR1 SNHLY, CDR2 FYNNEI. Written as DNA, the CDR3 is TGTGCCAGCAGCGATCTGTTAGGGGATATTAATCAGCCCCAGCATTTT. As protein: CASSDLLGDINQPQHF.

This clone has just one count. V and J are TRBV5-1 and TRBJ2-1; D gene unclear. Germline CDR1 reads SGHRS; CDR2 reads YFSETQ. The V end lost 2 bases, the J end lost 1 base, and 10 bases lay between the germline ends. CDR3 length: 15 residues. The CDR3 nucleotides read TGCGCCAGCAGCTTCTCGGTGGGATCCTACAATGAGCAGTTCTTC. Residues: CASSFSVGSYNEQFF.

This chain connects TRBV18 to TRBJ2-7, with 8 nucleotides matching TRBD1. V lost 2 bases to trimming and J lost 5 bases; unmatched junction nucleotides: 8. Per germline, CDR1 KGHSH and CDR2 LQKENI. This CDR3 has 15 residues. The CDR3 sequence is CASSPTGGGEDEQYF. Here the CDR3 DNA reads TGTGCCAGCTCACCAACAGGGGGAGGAGAGGACGAGCAGTACTTC.

In DNA form, the CDR3 reads TGTGCCAGCTCACCAGGGGGGGCTGAGACCCAGTACTTC. Translated: CASSPGGAETQYF. The chain couples TRBV18 to TRBJ2-5, with D possibly TRBD2 on 7 matching bases. Germline CDR1 and CDR2: KGHSH and LQKENI. Trimming removed 2 bases at V and 5 bases at J, with 9 bases between. The CDR3 has 13 residues. Looking up the rest from reference TRBV18 and TRBJ2-5 gives the full variable domain: NAGVMQNPRHLVRRRGQEARLRCSPMKGHSHVYWYRQLPEEGLKFMVYLQKENIIDESGMPKERFSAEFPKEGPSILRIQQVVRGDSAAYFCASSPGGAETQYFGPGTRLLVL.

The sample holds one count of this clone. CDR3 nucleotide sequence: TGTGCCACCAGCAGATGGGACTACGACAATGAGCAGTTCTTC. Its protein product is CATSRWDYDNEQFF. The chain has TRBV15 and TRBJ2-1, with 7 bases aligning to TRBD2. J gave up 5 bases and V 2 bases, and 3 bases lay outside the gene matches. The germline gives CDR1 LNHNV, CDR2 YYDKDF (reference sequence). This CDR3 spans 14 amino acids.

The chain has TRBV5-1 and TRBJ1-1, with D unclear. Trimming shortened V by 1 base and J by 0 bases, and 10 bases separated the two germline ends. CDR3 length equals 15 residues. Looked up from germline, CDR1 is SGHRS and CDR2 is YFSETQ. The CDR3 DNA reads as TGCGCCAGCAGCTTGTATACCGTCATGAACACTGAAGCTTTCTTT. Translating gives CASSLYTVMNTEAFF.